This entry lists 23 T cell receptor beta chains sequenced from one sample in a study of blood T cell repertoires in COVID-19. Sequencing used immunoSEQ multiplex PCR; TCRdb keeps in-frame clones, though not all of them. This table has about 100,000 clones, 80% to 90% appearing once. The specimen sequenced was peripheral blood. These TCRs come from a human donor in a cohort sampled during active COVID-19.

The chain combines TRBV6-5 with TRBJ1-1, with 8 bases fitting TRBD1. V was pared by 2 bases and J by 1 base, with 0 bases of the junction left unmatched. The CDR3 totals 14 residues. The germline gives CDR1 MNHEY, CDR2 SVGAGI. This CDR3 is CASSYTGGNTEAFF. DNA of the CDR3: TGTGCCAGCAGTTACACAGGGGGGAACACTGAAGCTTTCTTT.

The J gene is TRBJ2-5, the V gene TRBV25-1; D might be TRBD2 (6 bases). Germline-derived CDR1 and CDR2 are MGHDK and SYGVNS. This CDR3 has 16 amino acids. V dropped 4 bases and J dropped 1 base, with 16 bases sitting between them. The CDR3 coding sequence is TGTGCCAGCAGTGTAGGGACGGGAGTCGGCCAAGAGACCCAGTACTTC. Encoded protein: CASSVGTGVGQETQYF.

The CDR3 coding sequence is TGTGCCATCAGCGGTAGCGGATATTACACAGATACGCAGTATTTT. Its translation is CAISGSGYYTDTQYF. V and J are TRBV10-3 and TRBJ2-3, with D perhaps matching TRBD2 (6 bases). Trimming removed 6 bases at V and 2 bases at J, with 15 bases between. The CDR3 loop spans 15 amino acids. Germline CDR1 reads ENHRY; CDR2 reads SYGVKD.

This chain uses TRBV2 with TRBJ2-1; D might be TRBD2 (5 bases). Germline assignment: CDR1 SNHLY and CDR2 FYNNEI. There are 13 residues in the CDR3. Here the CDR3 reads CASRPPSHNEQFF. DNA of the CDR3: TGTGCTTCCAGACCGCCTAGCCACAATGAGCAGTTCTTC.

This chain links TRBV25-1 with TRBJ1-4; 7 bases align to TRBD1. From germline, CDR1 is MGHDK and CDR2 SYGVNS. The CDR3 extends over 15 amino acids. The ends lost 1 base at V and 6 bases at J; junction bases unmatched: 5. The DNA of the CDR3 is TGTGCCAGCAGTGAATCACAGGGGAAGGATGAAAAACTGTTTTTT. As protein: CASSESQGKDEKLFF. The variable domain in full, completed from reference TRBV25-1 and TRBJ1-4, reads EADIYQTPRYLVIGTGKKITLECSQTMGHDKMYWYQQDPGMELHLIHYSYGVNSTEKGDLSSESTVSRIRTEHFPLTLESARPSHTSQYLCASSESQGKDEKLFFGSGTQLSVL.

The genes are TRBV7-8 and TRBJ2-1, with a weak D call TRBD1 (5 bases). The germline V gene has CDR1 SGHVS and CDR2 FQNEAQ. The CDR3 has 15 amino acids. V was clipped by 7 bases and J by 9 bases, with 22 bases between them. CDR3 sequence (DNA): TGTGCCAGCAACTCCCTGGGGCAGGGCGGCGGTGAGCAGTTCTTC. Translating it yields CASNSLGQGGGEQFF.

This chain links TRBV28 with TRBJ2-3; 10 nucleotides align to TRBD2. Germline trimming cut 6 bases from V and 5 bases from J; bases unmatched to any gene: 14. The germline V gene encodes CDR1 MDHEN and CDR2 SYDVKM. The CDR3 is made up of 17 amino acids. Here the CDR3 DNA reads TGTGCCAGCAGCCGACCGGGACTAGCGAGGCCAGAAGATACGCAGTATTTT. Translated: CASSRPGLARPEDTQYF.

The rearrangement links TRBV7-9 to TRBJ2-4; 8 nucleotides line up with TRBD2. V shed 5 bases and J 2 bases; nucleotides not matched to a gene: 14. Per germline, CDR1 SEHNR and CDR2 FQNEAQ (reference sequence). CDR3 length equals 18 residues. The CDR3 loop reads CASSPHTTGGSTKNIQYF. In DNA, the CDR3 is TGTGCCAGCAGCCCCCACACCACGGGAGGGTCTACCAAAAACATTCAGTACTTC.

This rearrangement joins TRBV19 to TRBJ2-3; 8 bases align to TRBD1. The V gene end was trimmed by 6 bases and the J gene end by 2 bases; junction bases not matched to a gene: 4. This CDR3 has 14 amino acids. CDR1 LNHDA and CDR2 SQIVND come from the germline V gene (reference sequence). CDR3 bases: TGTGCCAGTAGAAGGACAGGGCCCACAGATACGCAGTATTTT. Amino acid sequence: CASRRTGPTDTQYF.

The genes are TRBV5-8 and TRBJ2-1; 7 nucleotides line up with TRBD2. The ends lost 4 bases at V and 5 bases at J; junction bases unmatched: 15. From germline, CDR1 is SGHTS and CDR2 YDEGEE. The CDR3 is made up of 17 amino acids. CDR3 DNA: TGTGCCAGCAGCGTATGGGGGACTAAGGGACGAGACAATGAGCAGTTCTTC. Translation: CASSVWGTKGRDNEQFF.

V and J are TRBV28 and TRBJ2-7; 8 bases map to TRBD1. Germline V lookup: CDR1 MDHEN, CDR2 SYDVKM. CDR3 size: 15 residues. Germline trimming cut 6 bases from V and 5 bases from J; bases unmatched to any gene: 12. The CDR3 loop is CASSLVQGVRNEQYF. CDR3 bases: TGTGCCAGCAGCCTCGTACAGGGGGTGCGAAACGAGCAGTACTTC.

The rearrangement joins TRBV5-1 to TRBJ1-1; D possibly corresponds to TRBD1 (5 bases). V gave up 4 bases and J gave up 3 bases, with 19 bases separating them. This CDR3 comprises 16 residues. In germline, CDR1 is SGHRS, CDR2 YFSETQ. DNA of the CDR3: TGCGCCAGCAGCAACCGGGGGGAGGTAGGGGACACTGAAGCTTTCTTT. This encodes CASSNRGEVGDTEAFF.

This chain links TRBV5-1 with TRBJ2-1; 8 nucleotides align to TRBD1. Trimming removed 3 bases from V and 5 bases from J; junction bases left unmatched: 7. Germline V gene sequence: CDR1 SGHRS, CDR2 YFSETQ. The CDR3 loop spans 15 amino acids. CDR3 in DNA: TGCGCCAGCAGCTCCGACAGGGGCTTCGACAATGAGCAGTTCTTC. Protein: CASSSDRGFDNEQFF.

A few counts support this clone. This CDR3 is also generated by other DNA sequences in the sample. The rearrangement links TRBV5-6 to TRBJ2-2; D possibly corresponds to TRBD2 (6 bases). Germline assignment: CDR1 SGHDT and CDR2 YYEEEE. V gave up 2 bases and J gave up 0 bases, with 8 bases separating them. The CDR3 extends over 15 amino acids. Written as DNA, the CDR3 is TGTGCCAGCAGCTTTGGCGGGACGAACACCGGGGAGCTGTTTTTT. Its translation is CASSFGGTNTGELFF.

The V call is TRBV2, the J call TRBJ2-7; a weak D match, TRBD2 (6 bases). The germline V gene has CDR1 SNHLY and CDR2 FYNNEI. The CDR3 covers 14 residues. Trimming removed 6 bases at V and 0 bases at J, with 12 bases between. The CDR3 DNA is TGTGCCAGCAGATACGGAGGGAGCTCCTACGAGCAGTACTTC. Translated: CASRYGGSSYEQYF.

The rearrangement joins TRBV29-1 to TRBJ2-1; D may be TRBD2 (5 bases). CDR1 SQVTM and CDR2 ANQGSEA come from the germline V gene. This CDR3 is built from 13 residues. Deletions cut 2 bases from V and 9 bases from J, with 14 bases between. CDR3 in amino acids: CSVELRTRGEQFF. The DNA for the CDR3 is TGCAGCGTTGAACTAAGGACTCGGGGTGAGCAGTTCTTC.

The gene calls are TRBV7-6 and TRBJ1-4, with TRBD1 matching over 9 bases. Unmatched junction bases numbered 8, after V lost 5 bases and J lost 7 bases. CDR3 length: 15 residues. Germline values: CDR1 SGHVS, CDR2 FNYEAQ. Here the CDR3 reads CASSLRGQGLEKLFF. Written as DNA, the CDR3 is TGTGCCAGCAGCCTTCGGGGACAGGGCCTTGAAAAACTGTTTTTT. The full variable domain, its missing parts supplied by reference TRBV7-6 and TRBJ1-4, is GAGVSQSPRYKVTKRGQDVALRCDPISGHVSLYWYRQALGQGPEFLTYFNYEAQQDKSGLPNDRFSAERPEGSISTLTIQRTEQRDSAMYRCASSLRGQGLEKLFFGSGTQLSVL.

The chain joins TRBV5-6 to TRBJ2-1, with D perhaps matching TRBD1 (6 bases). CDR1 is SGHDT, CDR2 YYEEEE, per germline. Trimming took 4 bases from V and 1 from J, leaving 15 bases between them. The CDR3 contains 16 residues. Here the CDR3 DNA reads TGTGCCAGCAGCCCACCGCCCGGACAGTCCTACAATGAGCAGTTCTTC. It translates to CASSPPPGQSYNEQFF. Filled out from reference TRBV5-6 and TRBJ2-1, the complete variable domain reads DAGVTQSPTHLIKTRGQQVTLRCSPKSGHDTVSWYQQALGQGPQFIFQYYEEEERQRGNFPDRFSGHQFPNYSSELNVNALLLGDSALYLCASSPPPGQSYNEQFFGPGTRLTVL.

V is TRBV19 and J is TRBJ2-5; 9 bases match TRBD1. The ends lost 5 bases at V and 2 bases at J; junction bases unmatched: 3. Germline CDR1 reads LNHDA; CDR2 reads SQIVND (reference sequence). This CDR3 has 14 amino acids. In DNA form, the CDR3 reads TGTGCCAGTAGTTCCGGACAGGGGCAAGAGACCCAGTACTTC. Its protein product is CASSSGQGQETQYF.

A single count supports this clone. V is TRBV18 and J is TRBJ2-3; D possibly corresponds to TRBD1 (6 bases). The CDR3 spans 15 residues. V gave up 6 bases and J gave up 2 bases, with 15 bases separating them. Germline CDR1 reads KGHSH; CDR2 reads LQKENI. The CDR3 DNA is TGTGCCAGCTCCCGGGGACAAGGGCCCACAGATACGCAGTATTTT. Amino acids: CASSRGQGPTDTQYF.

This clone came up once. The rearrangement uses TRBV7-2 and TRBJ2-1; D may be TRBD1 (6 bases). CDR1 is SGHTA and CDR2 is FQGNSA in the germline V gene. The CDR3 length is 19 residues. V gave up 4 bases and J gave up 2 bases, with 24 bases separating them. CDR3 loop: CASSSRYRFQGSAYNEQFF. CDR3 coding DNA: TGTGCCAGCAGCTCCCGTTACCGATTCCAGGGGTCGGCCTACAATGAGCAGTTCTTC.

This chain links TRBV4-1 with TRBJ2-1; 11 bases map to TRBD2. V lost 0 bases and J lost 3; bases outside the gene matches: 4. The CDR3 has 17 residues. Germline CDR1 is MGHRA and CDR2 is YSYEKL. The CDR3 region has the DNA TGCGCCAGCAGCCAAGATCCCGGACTAGCGGGCTACAATGAGCAGTTCTTC. Translation: CASSQDPGLAGYNEQFF.

V usage is TRBV28 and J usage is TRBJ1-3, with no clear D. The CDR3 loop spans 16 amino acids. Germline CDR1 is MDHEN and CDR2 is SYDVKM. Trimming stripped 3 bases from V and 0 bases from J, with 12 bases between. Here the CDR3 reads CASSFSVSRSGNTIYF. The CDR3 bases are TGTGCCAGCAGTTTCTCGGTGTCTCGCTCTGGAAACACCATATATTTT.